The rows below give T cell receptor beta chains drawn from one sample of a study of T-cell memory formation after mild COVID-19. Each CDR3 protein is one row after TCRdb ran MiXCR on the 5' RACE reads. The data show under 250,000 distinct CDR3 sequences, around 27% seen once. Sample: PBMCs or a T cell subset sorted from them (not recorded which). Source of these receptors: an adult woman who had mild COVID-19 (a few samples of this study predate the infection). Cell type and time point are not known. The CDR3 runs from the conserved cysteine through the conserved F or W. A D gene is named only where the DNA matches it firmly. Size tells how often a clone was seen (once, few, many) or the class of an expanded clone, and some rows leave it out.

abundance | j_gene | d_gene | v_gene | CDR3nt | CDR3aa
- | TRBJ1-1 | - | TRBV7-9 | TGTGCCAGCAGCTTAATAGGGACTAGGGCTGAAGCTTTCTTT | CASSLIGTRAEAFF
- | TRBJ2-3 | TRBD2 | TRBV20-1 | TGCAGTGCTAGAAACGGGGGGGCCGAGGGGGATACGCAGTATTTT | CSARNGGAEGDTQYF
- | TRBJ1-1 | - | TRBV5-1 | TGCGCCAGCAGCACTTCGACAGCGAACACTGAAGCTTTCTTT | CASSTSTANTEAFF
- | TRBJ1-6 | - | TRBV7-8 | TGTGCCAGCTATCATAGCCGGATTGGTAGTAATTCACCCCTCCACTTT | CASYHSRIGSNSPLHF
few | TRBJ2-3 | TRBD2 | TRBV29-1 | TGCAGCGTTGCGACTAGCCGCACAGATACGCAGTATTTT | CSVATSRTDTQYF
few | TRBJ2-2 | TRBD1 | TRBV12-3/TRBV12-4 | TGTGCCAGCAGTTTTCAGGGGGACACCGGGGAGCTGTTTTTT | CASSFQGDTGELFF
- | TRBJ1-5 | - | TRBV24-1 | TGTGCCACCAGCGTGGGAAGCAATCAGCCCCAGCATTTT | CATSVGSNQPQHF
- | TRBJ2-7 | TRBD2 | TRBV20-1 | TGCAGTGCTGGGACTAGCGGGAGTGATCCCTACGAGCAGTACTTC | CSAGTSGSDPYEQYF
many | TRBJ2-1 | TRBD2 | TRBV7-9 | TGTGCCAGCAGCACACCGCCCGGGACTAGCGGACGATACAATGAGCAGTTCTTC | CASSTPPGTSGRYNEQFF
- | TRBJ2-7 | - | TRBV24-1 | TGTGCCACCAGTGACCCGGGTGCTTCCTACGAGCAGTACTTC | CATSDPGASYEQYF
few | TRBJ2-7 | - | TRBV4-1 | TGCGCCAGCAGCACCGCCGGGACGGCCCTCTACGAGCAGTACTTC | CASSTAGTALYEQYF